What follows describes a single T cell receptor (beta chain). Its antigen remains unknown. The sample carries other DNA sequences with the same CDR3. This CDR3 spans 15 amino acids. The V gene end was trimmed by 8 bases and the J gene end by 7 bases; junction bases not matched to a gene: 7. The germline CDR1 and CDR2 sequences are MDHEN and SYDVKM. It was focal radiation plus CTLA-4 blockade with ipilimumab that patients with chemo-refractory metastatic non-small-cell lung cancer received. Clones were sequenced by immunoSEQ multiplex PCR, and TCRdb holds only the in-frame ones, with some missing. Of roughly 54,000 clones listed, 84% are singletons. The data derive from a study of radiotherapy plus CTLA-4 blockade in lung cancer. As for the study in general: Overall, roughly 17% of patients showed an objective response, while about 30% attained disease control.

Broader study findings: Per reports, early blood T cell clone dynamics, plus interferon-beta, forecast response most strongly.

The TCR comes from a human donor with non-small cell lung cancer whose response to radiotherapy plus ipilimumab could not be evaluated. The rearrangement joins TRBV28 to TRBJ2-1; 14 bases line up with TRBD2. The source was peripheral blood, collected from a patient treated with radiotherapy plus ipilimumab. The CDR3 spells CASGRLAGGVNEQFF. The CDR3 nucleotides are TGTGCCAGCGGGAGACTAGCGGGAGGGGTGAATGAGCAGTTCTTC. The full variable domain, its missing parts supplied by reference TRBV28 and TRBJ2-1, is DVKVTQSSRYLVKRTGEKVFLECVQDMDHENMFWYRQDPGLGLRLIYFSYDVKMKEKGDIPEGYSVSREKKERFSLILESASTNQTSMYLCASGRLAGGVNEQFFGPGTRLTVL.